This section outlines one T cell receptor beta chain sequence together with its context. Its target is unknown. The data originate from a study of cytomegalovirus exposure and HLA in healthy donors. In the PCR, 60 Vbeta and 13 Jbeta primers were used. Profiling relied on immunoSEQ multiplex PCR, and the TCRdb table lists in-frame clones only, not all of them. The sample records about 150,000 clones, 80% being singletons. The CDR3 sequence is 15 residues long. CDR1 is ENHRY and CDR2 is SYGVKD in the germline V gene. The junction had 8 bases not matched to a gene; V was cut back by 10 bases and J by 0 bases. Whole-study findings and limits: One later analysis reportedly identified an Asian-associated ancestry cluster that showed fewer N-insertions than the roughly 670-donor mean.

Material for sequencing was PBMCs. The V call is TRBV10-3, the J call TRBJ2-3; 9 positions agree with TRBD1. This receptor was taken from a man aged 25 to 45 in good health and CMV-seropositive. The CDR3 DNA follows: TGTGCCACCGCTCCAGGACAGGGGAGCACAGATACGCAGTATTTT. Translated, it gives CATAPGQGSTDTQYF.